The 26 T cell receptor beta chains below all came from one sample that was sequenced in a study of T-cell memory formation after mild COVID-19. MiXCR, applied by TCRdb to the 5' RACE reads, yields one record per CDR3 protein. The data show approximately 500,000 distinct CDR3 sequences, about 23% seen once. The sequenced sample was PBMCs or a T cell subset sorted from them (not recorded which). The receptor set was obtained from an adult woman who had mild COVID-19 (a few samples of this study predate the infection). Cell type and time point are not known.

A few counts support this clonotype. The rearrangement links TRBV24-1 to TRBJ2-1; TRBD1 agrees at 10 bases. The germline gives CDR1 KGHDR, CDR2 SFDVKD. With V trimmed by 4 bases and J by 1 base, 6 bases remained unmatched. The CDR3 has 17 residues. The CDR3, as DNA: TGTGCCACCAGTGACTCCGGGACAGGGGAATCCTACAATGAGCAGTTCTTC. Translation: CATSDSGTGESYNEQFF.

The chain combines TRBV24-1 with TRBJ2-3; 12 bases align to TRBD2. Germline trimming cut 7 bases from V and 6 bases from J; bases unmatched to any gene: 7. Germline V gene sequence: CDR1 KGHDR, CDR2 SFDVKD. The CDR3 totals 15 residues. CDR3 sequence reads: CATRSSGGAPDTQYF. The CDR3 DNA sequence: TGTGCCACCAGATCTAGCGGGGGGGCACCCGATACGCAGTATTTT.

V usage is TRBV5-5 and J usage is TRBJ2-1; no firm D call. The CDR3 sequence is 12 residues long. The V gene lost 0 bases and the J gene lost 8 bases, with 6 bases spanning the gap. Germline CDR1 and CDR2: SGHKS and YYEKEE (reference sequence). The CDR3 sequence is CASSLERYEQFF. CDR3 coding DNA: TGTGCCAGCAGCTTGGAGAGGTATGAGCAGTTCTTC.

V usage is TRBV7-9 and J usage is TRBJ2-5, with D perhaps TRBD1 (6 bases). V was shortened by 6 bases and J by 4 bases, with 12 bases between the two germline ends. This CDR3 spans 13 amino acids. Looked up from germline, CDR1 is SEHNR and CDR2 is FQNEAQ (reference sequence). CDR3 nucleotide sequence: TGTGCCAGCAGTTATACAGGGTTAGAGACCCAGTACTTC. Amino acid sequence: CASSYTGLETQYF.

The V gene is TRBV7-9, the J gene TRBJ2-2, with a weak D call TRBD2 (5 bases). Per the germline V gene, CDR1 is SEHNR and CDR2 is FQNEAQ (reference sequence). This CDR3 has 17 residues. Trimming removed 5 bases from V and 4 bases from J, with 20 bases in between. The CDR3 coding sequence is TGTGCCAGCAGCAGAGACTTGGAAGCGGCGGGCACCGGGGAGCTGTTTTTT. Its translation is CASSRDLEAAGTGELFF.

The chain joins TRBV13 to TRBJ2-7; 9 bases are a match to TRBD2. Looked up from germline, CDR1 is PRHDT and CDR2 is FYEKMQ (reference sequence). V was clipped by 1 base and J by 2 bases; unmatched bases: 12. The CDR3 runs to 18 residues. CDR3 in amino acids: CASSLEPPPTSGTYEQYF. The CDR3 DNA sequence: TGTGCCAGCAGCTTAGAGCCCCCCCCGACTAGCGGAACCTACGAGCAGTACTTC.

This chain joins TRBV29-1 and TRBJ2-3; 8 nucleotides line up with TRBD2. This CDR3 contains 13 residues. The trim removed 8 bases at V and 4 bases at J, leaving 8 bases unmatched. Germline V gene data show CDR1 as SQVTM and CDR2 as ANQGSEA. The CDR3 loop reads CSSHSGSPDTQYF. The CDR3 DNA reads TGCAGCAGTCACAGCGGGAGCCCAGATACGCAGTATTTT.

This clonotype was counted a few times. This chain uses TRBV9 with TRBJ1-1, with D possibly matching TRBD1 (5 bases). Per the germline V gene, CDR1 is SGDLS and CDR2 is YYNGEE. Deletions cut 3 bases from V and 6 bases from J, with 12 bases between. The CDR3 extends over 13 amino acids. The CDR3 reads CASSAGTPSEAFF. In DNA, the CDR3 is TGTGCCAGCAGCGCCGGGACCCCCTCTGAAGCTTTCTTT.

V gene TRBV5-1 combines with J gene TRBJ1-2, with D unresolved. V was shortened by 4 bases and J by 2 bases, with 9 bases between the two germline ends. Germline values: CDR1 SGHRS, CDR2 YFSETQ. The CDR3 has 13 amino acids. The CDR3 bases are TGCGCCAGCAGCGGGAACAGAAACTATGGCTACACCTTC. This codes for CASSGNRNYGYTF.

J is TRBJ1-3 and V is TRBV5-1; D is unresolved. The CDR3 has 17 amino acids. Trimming cost V 0 bases and J 3 bases, with 16 bases left between them. The germline V gene encodes CDR1 SGHRS and CDR2 YFSETQ. The CDR3: CASSLGLGQADGNTIYF. CDR3 DNA: TGCGCCAGCAGCTTGGGCCTTGGGCAGGCTGATGGAAACACCATATATTTT.

V is TRBV5-6 and J is TRBJ1-1; possible D gene TRBD1, 6 bases. The germline V gene has CDR1 SGHDT and CDR2 YYEEEE. The CDR3 is 12 amino acids. V was pared by 1 base and J by 10 bases, with 11 bases between. The CDR3 DNA sequence: TGTGCCAGCAGCTTGCCTGGGGGCGCAGCTTTCTTT. Translating gives CASSLPGGAAFF.

The chain joins TRBV7-2 to TRBJ2-2; TRBD1 matches at 8 bases. CDR3 size: 17 residues. J gave up 5 bases and V 5 bases, and 13 bases lay outside the gene matches. Germline values: CDR1 SGHTA, CDR2 FQGNSA. This CDR3 is CASSTQPPTGATGELFF. The CDR3 DNA sequence: TGTGCCAGCAGCACTCAACCCCCGACAGGGGCAACCGGGGAGCTGTTTTTT.

The chain uses TRBV4-2 and TRBJ2-7; D is ambiguous. V lost 2 bases and J lost 7, with 9 bases in between. This CDR3 contains 12 residues. Germline V gene data show CDR1 as LGHNA and CDR2 as YNFKEQ. The CDR3 here is CASSQPEREQYF. Written as DNA, the CDR3 is TGTGCCAGCAGCCAACCCGAAAGGGAGCAGTACTTC.

V usage is TRBV11-1 and J usage is TRBJ1-2; D is ambiguous. Germline CDR1 and CDR2: SGHAT and FQDESV (reference sequence). Trimming took 3 bases from V and 4 from J, leaving 18 bases between them. This CDR3 region has 16 residues. The CDR3 loop reads CASSFSRTPAGYGYTF. The CDR3 DNA sequence: TGTGCCAGCAGCTTTTCGCGGACTCCGGCGGGCTATGGCTACACCTTC.

This clonotype has only a few counts. V is TRBV20-1 and J is TRBJ2-1, with a weak D call TRBD2 (5 bases). The CDR3 consists of 13 residues. Trimming removed 6 bases at V and 4 bases at J, with 13 bases between. The germline V gene encodes CDR1 DFQATT and CDR2 SNEGSKA (reference sequence). The DNA for the CDR3 is TGCAGTGCCAGGACTGCCACATACAATGAGCAGTTCTTC. Amino acid sequence: CSARTATYNEQFF.

This chain connects TRBV30 to TRBJ1-5; D remains unclear. In germline, CDR1 is GTSNPN, CDR2 SVGIG (reference sequence). Trimming pared 2 bases from V and 2 bases from J, leaving 7 bases between. This CDR3 contains 13 residues. The CDR3 sequence: CAWSHRGNQPQHF. CDR3 nucleotides: TGTGCCTGGAGTCATCGCGGCAATCAGCCCCAGCATTTT.

Only a few counts were recorded for this clonotype. V gene TRBV6-5 combines with J gene TRBJ2-5; 7 nucleotides agree with TRBD2. The CDR3 has 13 residues. From germline, CDR1 is MNHEY and CDR2 SVGAGI. V was pared by 4 bases and J by 5 bases, with 4 bases of the junction left unmatched. In DNA form, the CDR3 reads TGTGCCAGCAGTTTTGGACTAGTTGAGACCCAGTACTTC. Protein product: CASSFGLVETQYF.

DNA for the CDR3: TGTGCCAGCAGCCCGACTGGGGGTTGGCAAGAGACCCAGTACTTC. This gives the protein CASSPTGGWQETQYF. J is TRBJ2-5 and V is TRBV7-3; D is possibly TRBD1 or TRBD2 (5 bases each). V was pared by 5 bases and J by 2 bases, with 15 bases between. The V gene's germline CDR1 is SGHTA and CDR2 FQGTGA. This CDR3 region has 15 residues.

There are a few counts of this clonotype. This chain joins TRBV5-5 and TRBJ2-1, with 11 bases lining up with TRBD2. Germline V CDR1 and CDR2: SGHKS, YYEKEE (reference sequence). V lost 0 bases, J lost 6 bases, and 8 bases stayed unmatched. CDR3 size: 17 residues. CDR3 in DNA: TGTGCCAGCAGCTTGGCCCCCATCCTAGCGGGAGGCAATGAGCAGTTCTTC. Protein: CASSLAPILAGGNEQFF.

The V call is TRBV5-4, the J call TRBJ1-6; a possible D gene is TRBD1 (6 bases). This CDR3 region has 14 residues. Looked up from germline, CDR1 is SGHNT and CDR2 is YYREEE (reference sequence). Trimming cost V 1 base and J 8 bases, with 10 bases left between them. The CDR3 region is CASSLQGNDSPLHF. CDR3 sequence (DNA): TGTGCCAGCAGCTTGCAGGGGAACGATTCACCCCTCCACTTT. Full variable domain (rest looked up from reference TRBV5-4 and TRBJ1-6): ETGVTQSPTHLIKTRGQQVTLRCSSQSGHNTVSWYQQALGQGPQFIFQYYREEENGRGNFPPRFSGLQFPNYSSELNVNALELDDSALYLCASSLQGNDSPLHFGNGTRLTVT.

The chain couples TRBV12-3 or TRBV12-4 to TRBJ2-5, with D possibly TRBD1 on 6 matching bases. Between the trimmed V and J ends, which lost 8 bases and 3 bases, there was a span of 10 bases. CDR3 length equals 12 residues. The CDR3 sequence: CASSDRKETQYF. The CDR3, as DNA: TGTGCCAGCTCAGACAGGAAAGAGACCCAGTACTTC.

This clonotype was counted between two and nine times. V and J are TRBV3-1 and TRBJ2-2; 8 nucleotides match TRBD2. Germline CDR1 is LGHDT and CDR2 is YNNKEL (reference sequence). This CDR3 spans 16 amino acids. The ends lost 3 bases at V and 4 bases at J; junction bases unmatched: 7. CDR3 loop: CASSQAGGAGTGELFF. In nucleotides, the CDR3 is TGTGCCAGCAGCCAGGCCGGGGGGGCCGGCACCGGGGAGCTGTTTTTT.

This chain joins TRBV12-3 or TRBV12-4 and TRBJ2-3; 10 bases agree with TRBD2. CDR3 length: 19 residues. J lost 2 bases, V lost 1 base, and 12 bases had no gene match. CDR3 in DNA: TGTGCCAGCAGTTTAGGTCCGGGACTAGCGAACCCTCTCACAGATACGCAGTATTTT. Its protein is CASSLGPGLANPLTDTQYF.

The chain uses TRBV7-2 and TRBJ1-2; unclear D gene. The germline CDR1 and CDR2 sequences are SGHTA and FQGNSA. The germline V and J ends were trimmed by 5 bases and 8 bases, with 15 bases remaining between them. The CDR3 totals 13 residues. The CDR3 DNA reads as TGTGCCAGCAGCCCTGACGCATCATGGGGCTACACCTTC. Translation gives CASSPDASWGYTF. The full variable domain, its missing parts supplied by reference TRBV7-2 and TRBJ1-2, is GAGVSQSPSNKVTEKGKDVELRCDPISGHTALYWYRQSLGQGLEFLIYFQGNSAPDKSGLPSDRFSAERTGGSVSTLTIQRTQQEDSAVYLCASSPDASWGYTFGSGTRLTVV.

This clonotype was seen a handful of times. The genes are TRBV6-6 and TRBJ1-5, with 9 positions matching TRBD1. This CDR3 is 18 amino acids long. J lost 1 base, V lost 6 bases, and 13 bases had no gene match. Germline CDR1 is MNHNY and CDR2 is SVGAGI (reference sequence). This CDR3 is CASSPTGQGTESNQPQHF. As DNA, the CDR3 is TGTGCCAGCAGCCCCACAGGACAGGGGACGGAGAGCAATCAGCCCCAGCATTTT.

V and J are TRBV6-5 and TRBJ1-6, with 7 bases fitting TRBD1. The CDR3 runs to 14 residues. Germline V gene sequence: CDR1 MNHEY, CDR2 SVGAGI. J gave up 8 bases and V 7 bases, and 8 bases lay outside the gene matches. The CDR3 sequence is CASKGRQGHSPLHF. The CDR3, as DNA: TGTGCCAGCAAGGGTAGACAGGGCCATTCACCCCTCCACTTT.